The 29 T cell receptor beta chains listed next were all sequenced from one sample in a study of vaccination and CD4 T cells after COVID-19. The Oncomine TCR Beta short-read assay sequenced DNA from cultured CD4+ T cells. TCRdb independently ran MiXCR on the PCR reads; one entry per CDR3 protein. The repertoire consists of 20,000 or so distinct CDR3 sequences, with around 44% occurring once and the leading ten covering 20% to 30%. Sample treatment: roughly ten-day PBMC culture with coronavirus spike peptide pools or control peptides (ViraFEST assay). Their antigen targets remain unknown. The sample was CD4+ T cells from blood, cultured in vitro, taken before SARS-CoV-2 vaccination. Receptors originate from a human donor who had recovered from COVID-19.

The V and J genes are TRBV7-2 and TRBJ2-2; possibly TRBD1 or TRBD2 for D (6 bases each). The CDR3 covers 14 residues. V dropped 7 bases and J dropped 6 bases, with 15 bases sitting between them. The germline CDR1 and CDR2 sequences are SGHTA and FQGNSA. In nucleotides, the CDR3 is TGTGCCAGCACGCGGGACATATCTTCCGGGGAGCTGTTTTTT. Translation gives CASTRDISSGELFF.

A few counts support this clonotype. The CDR3 sequence is CSARRGVIGQGTEAFF. The DNA of the CDR3 is TGCAGTGCTAGACGAGGAGTGATCGGACAGGGCACTGAAGCTTTCTTT. The chain uses TRBV20-1 and TRBJ1-1; the match to TRBD1 covers 8 bases. The germline gives CDR1 DFQATT, CDR2 SNEGSKA (reference sequence). V was pared by 2 bases and J by 4 bases, with 12 bases of the junction left unmatched. CDR3 size: 16 residues.

This chain links TRBV27 with TRBJ2-7; the D gene is possibly TRBD2 (6 bases). The V gene's germline CDR1 is MNHEY and CDR2 SMNVEV (reference sequence). The CDR3 spans 15 residues. V dropped 4 bases and J dropped 4 bases, with 17 bases sitting between them. The CDR3 region is CASSSPGLLKYEQYF. CDR3 nucleotide sequence: TGTGCCAGCAGTTCTCCGGGACTGCTCAAGTACGAGCAGTACTTC.

This clonotype was observed a handful of times. The chain combines TRBV7-9 with TRBJ1-1; D call uncertain. Per the germline V gene, CDR1 is SEHNR and CDR2 is FQNEAQ (reference sequence). This CDR3 contains 14 residues. The V gene lost 5 bases and the J gene lost 1 base, with 11 bases spanning the gap. The CDR3 region is CASSRSTGNTEAFF. CDR3 in DNA: TGTGCCAGCAGCCGCAGCACGGGGAACACTGAAGCTTTCTTT.

This clonotype was recorded a few times. The chain uses TRBV6-1 and TRBJ1-2; 8 bases are shared with TRBD1. CDR1 is MNHNS, CDR2 SASEGT, per germline. The CDR3 loop spans 13 amino acids. The ends lost 6 bases at V and 2 bases at J; junction bases unmatched: 2. The CDR3 coding sequence is TGTGCCAGCAGCAGGACAGGGAACTATGGCTACACCTTC. Residues: CASSRTGNYGYTF.

The chain links TRBV5-1 to TRBJ2-7; D is possibly TRBD2 (6 bases). The V end lost 0 bases, the J end lost 6 bases, and 13 bases lay between the germline ends. This CDR3 is built from 14 residues. The germline CDR1 and CDR2 sequences are SGHRS and YFSETQ. CDR3 sequence: CASSLDGAGSEQYF. The CDR3 DNA reads TGCGCCAGCAGCTTGGATGGTGCGGGAAGCGAGCAGTACTTC.

The rearrangement joins TRBV14 to TRBJ2-1; D unresolved. The CDR3 runs 12 residues. The V end was cut by 1 base, the J end by 9 bases, with 7 bases between. Germline CDR1 reads SGHDN; CDR2 reads FVKESK. The CDR3 reads CASSQGQAEQFF. CDR3 coding DNA: TGTGCCAGCAGCCAAGGGCAGGCTGAGCAGTTCTTC.

The table lists this clonotype with a few counts. The rearrangement uses TRBV15 and TRBJ1-5, with TRBD1 matching over 9 bases. CDR3 size: 16 residues. Germline V gives CDR1 LNHNV, CDR2 YYDKDF (reference sequence). The V and J ends lost 5 bases and 6 bases, in that order; junction bases with no gene match: 11. CDR3 sequence (DNA): TGTGCCACCAGCCGCCTGGCTGGGACAGGGAGTCAGCCCCAGCATTTT. Protein: CATSRLAGTGSQPQHF.

This chain connects TRBV19 to TRBJ2-3; TRBD2 is a possible D gene (6 bases). There are 15 residues in the CDR3. Trimming took 1 base from V and 4 from J, leaving 12 bases between them. From germline, CDR1 is LNHDA and CDR2 SQIVND (reference sequence). The DNA for the CDR3 is TGTGCCAGTAGTATAGCCGCGGGGTGGGCAGATACGCAGTATTTT. Translating gives CASSIAAGWADTQYF.

The chain joins TRBV6-1 to TRBJ1-2; 7 bases are shared with TRBD1. J gave up 2 bases and V 6 bases, and 6 bases lay outside the gene matches. This CDR3 comprises 14 residues. The germline gives CDR1 MNHNS, CDR2 SASEGT. CDR3 DNA: TGTGCCAGCAGGGGGACAGCCCGGAACTATGGCTACACCTTC. Amino acids: CASRGTARNYGYTF.

This clonotype was found once. The chain has TRBV5-4 and TRBJ1-6; 11 nucleotides match TRBD1. J gave up 9 bases and V 2 bases, and 1 base lay outside the gene matches. CDR1 SGHNT and CDR2 YYREEE come from the germline V gene (reference sequence). The CDR3 runs to 14 residues. This CDR3 reads CASSLGQGASPLHF. The CDR3, as DNA: TGTGCCAGCAGCTTAGGACAGGGGGCTTCACCCCTCCACTTT.

This clonotype was observed a handful of times. The CDR3, as DNA: TGTGCCAGCAGCACAGGGGAGACCCAGTACTTC. Encoded protein: CASSTGETQYF. This sequence joins TRBV11-3 and TRBJ2-5; a weak D match, TRBD1 (6 bases). Germline CDR1 reads SGHNT; CDR2 reads YENEEA. This CDR3 has 11 residues. V was trimmed by 5 bases and J by 5 bases, leaving 6 bases between them.

The chain has TRBV20-1 and TRBJ1-1; D unresolved. Germline V gives CDR1 DFQATT, CDR2 SNEGSKA (reference sequence). The CDR3 is 16 amino acids. V lost 2 bases, J lost 1 base, and 17 bases lay in between. CDR3 bases: TGCAGTGCTAGAAAATCAATCGGGCCCCAGAACACTGAAGCTTTCTTT. Protein product: CSARKSIGPQNTEAFF.

This chain uses TRBV3-1 with TRBJ1-6, with TRBD1 identical over 8 bases. The V segment lost 4 bases and the J segment 6 bases; nucleotides outside the gene matches: 5. Looked up from germline, CDR1 is LGHDT and CDR2 is YNNKEL (reference sequence). This CDR3 spans 15 amino acids. CDR3 DNA: TGTGCCAGCAGCCTCGGGACAGGCTTTAATTCACCCCTCCACTTT. Encoded protein: CASSLGTGFNSPLHF.

This rearrangement joins TRBV11-3 to TRBJ2-3; no clear D gene. Trimming took 3 bases from V and 2 from J, leaving 3 bases between them. The CDR3 spans 12 residues. Germline V lookup: CDR1 SGHNT, CDR2 YENEEA. CDR3 sequence (DNA): TGTGCCAGCAGCTTCCACACAGATACGCAGTATTTT. It codes for CASSFHTDTQYF.

This clonotype was detected only a few times. The gene calls are TRBV7-6 and TRBJ1-3; possible D gene TRBD1, 5 bases. Germline V gene data show CDR1 as SGHVS and CDR2 as FNYEAQ. V was pared by 3 bases and J by 0 bases, with 9 bases between. The CDR3 spans 15 residues. CDR3 sequence (DNA): TGTGCCAGCAGCTTTTCAGGGACCTCTGGAAACACCATATATTTT. This gives the protein CASSFSGTSGNTIYF.

The V gene is TRBV3-1, the J gene TRBJ1-2, with 8 bases fitting TRBD1. The germline V gene has CDR1 LGHDT and CDR2 YNNKEL (reference sequence). The CDR3 loop spans 15 amino acids. V lost 2 bases to trimming and J lost 3 bases; unmatched junction nucleotides: 5. The CDR3 here is CASSQRGRGHYGYTF. DNA for the CDR3: TGTGCCAGCAGCCAAAGGGGCAGGGGGCACTATGGCTACACCTTC.

A few counts support this clonotype. J is TRBJ1-6 and V is TRBV7-9, with TRBD1 matching 7 bases. CDR3 size: 14 residues. Per germline, CDR1 SEHNR and CDR2 FQNEAQ (reference sequence). The junction had 12 bases not matched to a gene; V was cut back by 5 bases and J by 14 bases. The CDR3 nucleotides read TGTGCCAGCAGCACAACAGACAGGGAAGGTACCCTCCACTTT. Translation: CASSTTDREGTLHF.

The chain uses TRBV5-4 and TRBJ2-3, with 8 bases aligning to TRBD2. V gave up 1 base and J gave up 4 bases; unmatched junction bases: 8. Germline lookup yields CDR1 SGHNT and CDR2 YYREEE (reference sequence). The CDR3 is 16 residues long. CDR3 nucleotides: TGTGCCAGCAGCTTGAATGTCGGGGGGGCTGCAGATACGCAGTATTTT. It encodes CASSLNVGGAADTQYF.

This clonotype came up a few times. This chain joins TRBV7-3 and TRBJ2-2, with D possibly being TRBD1 or TRBD2 (5 bases each). The V end was cut by 5 bases, the J end by 4 bases, with 17 bases between. CDR3 length: 16 amino acids. Germline V CDR1 and CDR2: SGHTA, FQGTGA. The CDR3 region has the DNA TGTGCCAGCAGCCCCATGGGACGCGCCCTCACCGGGGAGCTGTTTTTT. Translation: CASSPMGRALTGELFF.

J is TRBJ2-1 and V is TRBV6-1; 7 nucleotides align to TRBD1. V lost 2 bases to trimming and J lost 3 bases; unmatched junction nucleotides: 4. This CDR3 contains 15 residues. Germline V CDR1 and CDR2: MNHNS, SASEGT. The DNA for the CDR3 is TGTGCCAGCAGTGAATTGGCAGGGGGCTACAATGAGCAGTTCTTC. This sequence encodes CASSELAGGYNEQFF.

The chain joins TRBV6-1 to TRBJ1-2; D is undetermined. Germline-derived CDR1 and CDR2 are MNHNS and SASEGT. The CDR3 totals 14 residues. The V and J ends lost 2 bases and 4 bases respectively, with 11 bases between them. The CDR3 coding sequence is TGTGCCAGCAGTGAAACGACAAATAGCTATGGCTACACCTTC. This codes for CASSETTNSYGYTF.

The V gene is TRBV15, the J gene TRBJ1-6, with D perhaps matching TRBD1 (5 bases). Germline CDR1 LNHNV, CDR2 YYDKDF (reference sequence). Trimming removed 0 bases at V and 8 bases at J, with 14 bases between. There are 16 residues in the CDR3. The DNA of the CDR3 is TGTGCCACCAGCAGAGATAAAGGGGTCTCTTATTCACCCCTCCACTTT. It encodes CATSRDKGVSYSPLHF.

The rearrangement uses TRBV12-3 or TRBV12-4 and TRBJ1-1, with 7 bases lining up with TRBD1. The ends lost 5 bases at V and 1 base at J; junction bases unmatched: 4. The CDR3 is 14 amino acids. CDR3 region: CASSPRTGNTEAFF. CDR3 sequence (DNA): TGTGCCAGCAGTCCGAGGACAGGGAACACTGAAGCTTTCTTT.

This clonotype was seen only a few times. The chain carries TRBV6-2 or TRBV6-3 and TRBJ2-5, with 8 bases matching TRBD1. Germline V CDR1 and CDR2: MNHEY, SVGEGT. Trimming at V came to 6 bases and at J to 4 bases, leaving 13 bases not matched to a gene. The CDR3 length is 16 residues. The CDR3 is CASRTGPSGGRETQYF. The CDR3, as DNA: TGTGCCAGCAGAACGGGGCCCTCAGGGGGCCGAGAGACCCAGTACTTC.

A few counts support this clonotype. The chain has TRBV6-1 and TRBJ1-5; D is perhaps TRBD1 (5 bases). The CDR3 runs to 15 residues. V lost 0 bases and J 5 bases, leaving 11 bases between the germline ends. CDR1 MNHNS and CDR2 SASEGT come from the germline V gene. The CDR3 spells CASSEAEGRDQPQHF. CDR3 in DNA: TGTGCCAGCAGTGAAGCGGAGGGGAGGGATCAGCCCCAGCATTTT.

This clonotype showed up just a few times. This sequence joins TRBV20-1 and TRBJ1-1, with D perhaps TRBD1 (5 bases). V lost 2 bases and J lost 1, with 14 bases in between. Germline assignment: CDR1 DFQATT and CDR2 SNEGSKA (reference sequence). The CDR3 length is 15 residues. The CDR3: CSARRTRGANTEAFF. In DNA, the CDR3 is TGCAGTGCTAGACGCACTCGCGGGGCGAACACTGAAGCTTTCTTT.

This clonotype was observed a few times. The chain carries TRBV19 and TRBJ2-5; 7 bases agree with TRBD1. The CDR3 consists of 14 residues. CDR1 is LNHDA, CDR2 SQIVND, per germline (reference sequence). V was clipped by 0 bases and J by 5 bases; unmatched bases: 3. The CDR3 nucleotides are TGTGCCAGTAGTATAGAAGGGACAGCTGAGACCCAGTACTTC. Its translation: CASSIEGTAETQYF.

The chain carries TRBV6-4 and TRBJ1-1; D not certain. CDR3 length equals 13 residues. In germline, CDR1 is MRHNA, CDR2 SNTAGT. The V and J ends lost 4 bases and 2 bases respectively, with 8 bases between them. The DNA for the CDR3 is TGTGCCAGCAGTGCCCAGCAAAACACTGAAGCTTTCTTT. Its translation is CASSAQQNTEAFF.